These 3 T cell receptor beta chains came from one sample sequenced in a study of post-analysis software for immune sequencing data. Presence of unique molecular identifiers characterized the TCR beta cDNA libraries. TCRdb called the PCR reads again in MiXCR, with one record for every CDR3 protein. The sample shows about 540,000 distinct CDR3 sequences, about a third of them seen only once. For these receptors, no antigen is known. Points from the study as a whole: Controls showed lower frequencies than patients for five TRBV segments, and TRBV5-6, TRBV5-1 and TRBV20-1 were among these.

The sample consisted of blood. These receptors originate from a girl under 18 with multiple sclerosis.

The V and J genes are TRBV29-1 and TRBJ1-2; D not resolved. The CDR3 loop spans 12 amino acids. The V end lost 4 bases, the J end lost 4 bases, and 10 bases lay between the germline ends. CDR1 SQVTM and CDR2 ANQGSEA come from the germline V gene. The CDR3 DNA reads as TGCAGCGTTGCAGGCCACCTCTATGGCTACACCTTC. This encodes CSVAGHLYGYTF.

This chain connects TRBV7-8 to TRBJ2-3; 7 nucleotides line up with TRBD1. The V and J ends lost 5 bases and 0 bases, in that order; junction bases with no gene match: 11. The CDR3 sequence is 17 residues long. Germline V gives CDR1 SGHVS, CDR2 FQNEAQ. The CDR3 coding sequence is TGTGCCAGCAGCCAGAATAGGGGGCGGCTTAGCACAGATACGCAGTATTTT. This translates into CASSQNRGRLSTDTQYF.

In regard to this clonotype: The junction and the germline gene differ at one end; a read error may be behind it. This chain connects TRBV11-1 to TRBJ2-5; 13 bases match TRBD2. Germline CDR1 and CDR2: SGHAT and FQDESV (reference sequence). The CDR3 runs to 17 residues. The DNA for the CDR3 is TGTGCCAGCAGCTTCTCTACTAGCGGGGGGGCCGGAGAGACCCGGTACTTC. It translates to CASSFSTSGGAGETRYF.